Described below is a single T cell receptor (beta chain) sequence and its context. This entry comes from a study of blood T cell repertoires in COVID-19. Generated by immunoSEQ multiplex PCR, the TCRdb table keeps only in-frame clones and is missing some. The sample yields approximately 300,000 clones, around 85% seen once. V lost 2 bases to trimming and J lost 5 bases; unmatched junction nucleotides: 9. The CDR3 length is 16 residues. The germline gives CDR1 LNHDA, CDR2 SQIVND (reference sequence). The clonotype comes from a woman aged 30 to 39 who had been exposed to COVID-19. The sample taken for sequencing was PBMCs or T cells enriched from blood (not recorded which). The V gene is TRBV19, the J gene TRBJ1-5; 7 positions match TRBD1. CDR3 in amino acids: CASSIFGGQNYQPQHF. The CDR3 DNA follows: TGTGCCAGTAGTATATTCGGGGGACAGAATTATCAGCCCCAGCATTTT.